The 19 T cell receptor beta chains given below trace back to one sample, sequenced in a study of blood T cells in healthy people across ages. Alongside a J-beta primer mix, a sample-barcoded 5' primer served in a second PCR lasting 7 to 11 cycles. One entry per CDR3 protein, called by TCRdb with MiXCR from the 5' RACE reads. The sample includes 600,000 to 850,000 distinct CDR3 sequences, 20% to 25% seen only once; the top ten take more than 7.5%. The data also belong to a second study, concerning T cells of mothers and their children.

Sequencing was done on a sample of blood. The receptors derive from a boy between 10 and 17 years old in good health.

The chain recombines TRBV20-1 with TRBJ1-6; no clear D. Germline CDR1 DFQATT, CDR2 SNEGSKA (reference sequence). The CDR3 covers 15 residues. V shed 0 bases and J shed 8 bases, with 14 bases lying between them. For the CDR3, the DNA is TGCAGTGCTAGAGAAGGCATCCTTAGGGATTCACCCCTCCACTTT. Translating it yields CSAREGILRDSPLHF.

The chain carries TRBV20-1 and TRBJ2-3; D is possibly TRBD1 (5 bases). This CDR3 has 15 amino acids. Per germline, CDR1 DFQATT and CDR2 SNEGSKA (reference sequence). V lost 0 bases, J lost 2 bases, and 12 bases lay in between. This chain's CDR3 is CSARDRGYYTDTQYF. CDR3 DNA sequence: TGCAGTGCTAGAGATAGGGGCTATTACACAGATACGCAGTATTTT.

This clonotype showed up just a few times. The CDR3 region is CSVVPTGGNTGELFF. The CDR3 nucleotides are TGCAGCGTTGTCCCGACAGGGGGAAACACCGGGGAGCTGTTTTTT. V and J are TRBV29-1 and TRBJ2-2; 9 bases are shared with TRBD1. The trim removed 4 bases at V and 2 bases at J, leaving 5 bases unmatched. Germline values: CDR1 SQVTM, CDR2 ANQGSEA. The CDR3 sequence is 15 residues long.

This chain links TRBV5-1 with TRBJ2-1, with 8 bases matching TRBD2. This CDR3 comprises 15 residues. Germline assignment: CDR1 SGHRS and CDR2 YFSETQ. The ends lost 0 bases at V and 4 bases at J; junction bases unmatched: 3. The chain's CDR3 is CASSLDSGIYNEQFF. Written as DNA, the CDR3 is TGCGCCAGCAGCTTGGATAGCGGGATTTACAATGAGCAGTTCTTC.

This clonotype was observed a few times. The chain links TRBV5-1 to TRBJ2-3, with 11 bases identical to TRBD1. The germline V gene has CDR1 SGHRS and CDR2 YFSETQ. J lost 2 bases, V lost 4 bases, and 0 bases had no gene match. The CDR3 totals 14 residues. CDR3 DNA: TGCGCCAGCAGCGGACAGGGGGCCACAGATACGCAGTATTTT. Its protein is CASSGQGATDTQYF.

This clonotype was detected only a few times. J is TRBJ1-2 and V is TRBV20-1; D remains unclear. CDR1 and CDR2 from the germline V gene are DFQATT and SNEGSKA (reference sequence). Trimming took 0 bases from V and 8 from J, leaving 10 bases between them. There are 12 residues in the CDR3. CDR3 coding DNA: TGCAGTGCTAGAGATCTAGGAGGAGGCTACACCTTC. Translating it yields CSARDLGGGYTF.

This chain joins TRBV7-9 and TRBJ1-1; D not resolved. Trimming took off 1 base at V and 3 bases at J, with 6 bases between the two ends. The germline V gene has CDR1 SEHNR and CDR2 FQNEAQ (reference sequence). The CDR3 has 13 residues. The CDR3 region has the DNA TGTGCCAGCAGCTTAGTTATGGACACTGAAGCTTTCTTT. Translating it yields CASSLVMDTEAFF.

The table lists this clonotype with many counts. One end of the junction does not line up with germline, which may come from a read error. The chain joins TRBV5-1 to TRBJ2-5; D not resolved. Germline V gives CDR1 SGHRS, CDR2 YFSETQ. CDR3 length: 12 residues. The CDR3 region is CASSPNQETQYF. In DNA form, the CDR3 reads TGTGCCAGCAGCCCGAACCAAGAGACCCAGTACTTC.

This chain connects TRBV4-1 to TRBJ2-7; D is possibly TRBD2 (6 bases). The length of the CDR3 is 14 residues. With 4 bases removed from V and 3 bases from J, the gap between germline ends came to 13 bases. In germline, CDR1 is MGHRA, CDR2 YSYEKL. The CDR3 region is CASSPTSRRYEQYF. Here the CDR3 DNA reads TGCGCCAGCAGCCCGACTAGTAGGCGCTACGAGCAGTACTTC.

This rearrangement joins TRBV7-3 to TRBJ2-7; 9 nucleotides align to TRBD2. Germline V CDR1 and CDR2: SGHTA, FQGTGA. J was trimmed by 4 bases and V by 2 bases; bases with no gene match: 6. This CDR3 comprises 15 residues. CDR3 in amino acids: CASSLGVAGVYEQYF. The CDR3 DNA is TGTGCCAGCAGCTTAGGGGTAGCGGGGGTGTACGAGCAGTACTTC. The complete variable domain, with remaining parts taken from reference TRBV7-3 and TRBJ2-7, reads GAGVSQTPSNKVTEKGKYVELRCDPISGHTALYWYRQSLGQGPEFLIYFQGTGAADDSGLPNDRFFAVRPEGSVSTLKIQRTERGDSAVYLCASSLGVAGVYEQYFGPGTRLTVT.

The V gene is TRBV29-1, the J gene TRBJ2-3; 12 nucleotides align to TRBD2. Trimming removed 3 bases from V and 3 bases from J; junction bases left unmatched: 1. Looked up from germline, CDR1 is SQVTM and CDR2 is ANQGSEA. There are 14 residues in the CDR3. The CDR3 region is CSVEGTSGTDTQYF. The CDR3, as DNA: TGCAGCGTTGAGGGGACTAGCGGGACAGATACGCAGTATTTT.

The chain couples TRBV10-3 to TRBJ2-5; 15 bases are a match to TRBD2. With V trimmed by 3 bases and J by 5 bases, 7 bases remained unmatched. The CDR3 length is 17 residues. Germline values: CDR1 ENHRY, CDR2 SYGVKD. The DNA of the CDR3 is TGTGCCATCAGTGACGCCCCCGGGACTAGCGGGAGGGAGACCCAGTACTTC. It yields the protein CAISDAPGTSGRETQYF.

The CDR3 sequence: CATSRGGGAGELFF. CDR3 coding DNA: TGTGCCACCAGCAGAGGTGGGGGTGCCGGGGAGCTGTTTTTT. The rearrangement uses TRBV15 and TRBJ2-2, with D perhaps TRBD1 or TRBD2 (5 bases each). CDR3 length: 14 amino acids. Looked up from germline, CDR1 is LNHNV and CDR2 is YYDKDF (reference sequence). The germline V and J ends were trimmed by 1 base and 6 bases, with 9 bases remaining between them.

CDR3 nucleotides: TGTGCCAGCAGCTTATATTCCCTCGGGACAGCCGGCCCCGGGGAGCTGTTTTTT. This encodes CASSLYSLGTAGPGELFF. V gene TRBV11-2 combines with J gene TRBJ2-2, with 7 positions matching TRBD1. Germline CDR1 and CDR2: SGHAT and FQNNGV. Trimming took 2 bases from V and 6 from J; bases not matched to a gene: 15. The CDR3 has 18 residues.

The chain uses TRBV4-3 and TRBJ2-1; 8 bases fit TRBD1. Germline V gene sequence: CDR1 LGHNA, CDR2 YSLEER. Trimming at V came to 1 base and at J to 6 bases, leaving 5 bases not matched to a gene. This CDR3 region has 15 residues. The CDR3 bases are TGCGCCAGCAGCCAAGGGACAGGGTTTAGCAATGAGCAGTTCTTC. Its translation: CASSQGTGFSNEQFF.

This clonotype appeared a few times. V usage is TRBV4-1 and J usage is TRBJ2-1; no clear D. Per germline, CDR1 MGHRA and CDR2 YSYEKL. The CDR3 is made up of 17 amino acids. V lost 3 bases, J lost 0 bases, and 15 bases lay in between. The CDR3, as DNA: TGCGCCAGCAGCCACCCGGGCTCGGAAAGCTCCTACAATGAGCAGTTCTTC. It codes for CASSHPGSESSYNEQFF.

This clonotype was seen more than once but under ten times. At one boundary the junction diverges from the germline segment, which might be a read error. The rearrangement uses TRBV6-1 and TRBJ2-7; no clear D. Germline V gives CDR1 MNHNS, CDR2 SASEGT. This CDR3 is 14 amino acids long. The CDR3 sequence: CASRGKGISSEQYF. For the CDR3, the DNA is TGTGCCAGCAGAGGGAAGGGCATCTCCTCCGAGCAGTACTTC.

The gene calls are TRBV5-1 and TRBJ2-5, with 12 positions matching TRBD2. The J call may be wrong; the DNA end is better matched by TRBJ2-1. From germline, CDR1 is SGHRS and CDR2 YFSETQ. The length of the CDR3 is 15 residues. DNA of the CDR3: TGCGCCAGCAGCTACCTAGCGGGAGGGCCCAATGAGCAGTTCTTC. Encoded protein: CASSYLAGGPNEQFF.

There are a few counts of this clonotype. This sequence joins TRBV20-1 and TRBJ2-3, with D maybe TRBD2 (6 bases). Looked up from germline, CDR1 is DFQATT and CDR2 is SNEGSKA (reference sequence). This CDR3 has 14 amino acids. Trimming took off 5 bases at V and 5 bases at J, with 17 bases between the two ends. The DNA of the CDR3 is TGCAGTGCTCCCGACAGATCGGGGGTAGATACGCAGTATTTT. Its translation is CSAPDRSGVDTQYF.